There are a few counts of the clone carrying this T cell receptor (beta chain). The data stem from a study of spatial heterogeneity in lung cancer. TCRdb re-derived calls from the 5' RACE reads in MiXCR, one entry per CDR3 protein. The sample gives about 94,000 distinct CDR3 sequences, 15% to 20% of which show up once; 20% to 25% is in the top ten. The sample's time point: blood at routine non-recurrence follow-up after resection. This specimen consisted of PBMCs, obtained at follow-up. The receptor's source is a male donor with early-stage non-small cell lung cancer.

CDR3 coding DNA: TGCAGTGCTGTATCCCGATCGGGCACCGGGGAGCTGTTTTTT. Protein: CSAVSRSGTGELFF. V gene TRBV20-1 combines with J gene TRBJ2-2, with no clear D. The germline V and J ends were trimmed by 5 bases and 4 bases, with 14 bases remaining between them. Germline CDR1 reads DFQATT; CDR2 reads SNEGSKA (reference sequence). This CDR3 comprises 14 residues.